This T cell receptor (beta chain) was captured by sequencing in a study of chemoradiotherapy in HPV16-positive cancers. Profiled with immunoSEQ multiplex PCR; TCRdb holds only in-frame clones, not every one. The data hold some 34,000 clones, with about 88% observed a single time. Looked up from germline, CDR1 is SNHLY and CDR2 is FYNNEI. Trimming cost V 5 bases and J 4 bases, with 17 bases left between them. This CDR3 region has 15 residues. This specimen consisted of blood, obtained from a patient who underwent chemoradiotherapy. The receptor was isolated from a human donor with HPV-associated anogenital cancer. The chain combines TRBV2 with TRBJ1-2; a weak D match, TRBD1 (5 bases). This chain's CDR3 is CASSIDVSGGYGYTF. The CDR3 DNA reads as TGTGCCAGCAGTATCGACGTTTCTGGGGGCTATGGCTACACCTTC.